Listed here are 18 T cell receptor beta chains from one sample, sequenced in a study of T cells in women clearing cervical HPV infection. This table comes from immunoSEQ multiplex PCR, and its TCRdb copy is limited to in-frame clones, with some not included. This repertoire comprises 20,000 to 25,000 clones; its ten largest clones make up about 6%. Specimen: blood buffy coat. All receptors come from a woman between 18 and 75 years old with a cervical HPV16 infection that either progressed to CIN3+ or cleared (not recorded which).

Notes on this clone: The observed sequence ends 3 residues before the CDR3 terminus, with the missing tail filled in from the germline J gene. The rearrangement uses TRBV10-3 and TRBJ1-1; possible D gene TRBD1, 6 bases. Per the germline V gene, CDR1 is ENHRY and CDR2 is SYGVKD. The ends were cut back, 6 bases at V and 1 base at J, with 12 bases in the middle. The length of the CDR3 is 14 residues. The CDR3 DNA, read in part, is TGTGCCATCAGCCGGGACACTCGGAACACTGAA. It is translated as CAISRDTRNTE. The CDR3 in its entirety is CAISRDTRNTEAFF.

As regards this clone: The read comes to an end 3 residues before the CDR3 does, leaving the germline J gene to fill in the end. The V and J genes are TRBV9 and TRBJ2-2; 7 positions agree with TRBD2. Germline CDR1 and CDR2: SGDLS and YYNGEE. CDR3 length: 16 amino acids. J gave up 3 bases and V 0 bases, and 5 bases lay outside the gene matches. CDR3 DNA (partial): TGTGCCAGCAGCGTAGCTTCGGGGGGTGACACCGGGGAG. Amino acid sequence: CASSVASGGDTGE. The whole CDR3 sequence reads CASSVASGGDTGELFF. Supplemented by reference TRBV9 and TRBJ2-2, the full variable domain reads DSGVTQTPKHLITATGQRVTLRCSPRSGDLSVYWYQQSLDQGLQFLIQYYNGEERAKGNILERFSAQQFPDLHSELNLSSLELGDSALYFCASSVASGGDTGELFFGEGSRLTVL.

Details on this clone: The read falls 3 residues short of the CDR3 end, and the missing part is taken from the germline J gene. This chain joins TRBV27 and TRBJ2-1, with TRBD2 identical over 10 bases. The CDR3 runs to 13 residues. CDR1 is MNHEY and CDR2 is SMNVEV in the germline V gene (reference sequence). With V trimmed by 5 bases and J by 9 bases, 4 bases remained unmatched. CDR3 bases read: TGTGCCAGCAGTCCAATAGCGGGAGGTGAG. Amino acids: CASSPIAGGE. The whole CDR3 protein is CASSPIAGGEQFF.

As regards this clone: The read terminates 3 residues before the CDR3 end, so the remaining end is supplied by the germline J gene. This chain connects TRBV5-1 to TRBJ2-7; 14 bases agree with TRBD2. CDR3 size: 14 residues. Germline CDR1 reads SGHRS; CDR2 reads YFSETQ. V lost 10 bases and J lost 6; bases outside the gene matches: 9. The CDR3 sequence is CASKEGLAGGEQYF. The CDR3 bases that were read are TGCGCCTCCAAAGAAGGACTAGCGGGAGGCGAG.

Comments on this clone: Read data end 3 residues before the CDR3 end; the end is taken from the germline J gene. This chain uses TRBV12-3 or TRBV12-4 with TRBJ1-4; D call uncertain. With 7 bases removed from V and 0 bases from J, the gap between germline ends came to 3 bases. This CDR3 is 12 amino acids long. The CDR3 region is CASKATNEKLFF. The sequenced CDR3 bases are TGTGCCAGCAAGGCAACTAATGAAAAA.

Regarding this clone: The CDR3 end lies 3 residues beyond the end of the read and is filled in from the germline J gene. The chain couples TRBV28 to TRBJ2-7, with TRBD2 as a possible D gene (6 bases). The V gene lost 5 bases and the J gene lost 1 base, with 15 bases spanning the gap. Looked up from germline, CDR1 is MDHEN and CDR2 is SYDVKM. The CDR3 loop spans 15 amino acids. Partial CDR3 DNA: TGTGCCAGCAGTGCGGGAACCCTCCTGTCCTACGAG. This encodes CASSAGTLLSYE. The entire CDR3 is CASSAGTLLSYEQYF.

The CDR3 bases that were read are TGCAGTGCTAGACTGGAGAGGGCCTCCCGAAAGGTCGAG. Protein product: CSARLERASRKVE. The whole CDR3 protein is CSARLERASRKVEQYF. V is TRBV20-1 and J is TRBJ2-7; a possible D gene is TRBD2 (5 bases). The read falls 3 residues short of the CDR3 end, and the missing part is taken from the germline J gene. This CDR3 contains 16 residues. Trimming shortened V by 2 bases and J by 6 bases, and 23 bases separated the two germline ends. CDR1 and CDR2 from the germline V gene are DFQATT and SNEGSKA (reference sequence).

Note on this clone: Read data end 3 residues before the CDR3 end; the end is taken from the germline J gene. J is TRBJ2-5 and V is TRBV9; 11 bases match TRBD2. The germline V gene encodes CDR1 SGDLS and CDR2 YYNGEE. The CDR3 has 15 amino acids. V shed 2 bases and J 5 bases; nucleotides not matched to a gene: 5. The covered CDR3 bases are TGTGCCAGCAGCGTTGGGACTAGCGGAACGGAGACC. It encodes CASSVGTSGTET. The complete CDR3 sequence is CASSVGTSGTETQYF. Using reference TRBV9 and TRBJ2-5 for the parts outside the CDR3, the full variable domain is DSGVTQTPKHLITATGQRVTLRCSPRSGDLSVYWYQQSLDQGLQFLIQYYNGEERAKGNILERFSAQQFPDLHSELNLSSLELGDSALYFCASSVGTSGTETQYFGPGTRLLVL.

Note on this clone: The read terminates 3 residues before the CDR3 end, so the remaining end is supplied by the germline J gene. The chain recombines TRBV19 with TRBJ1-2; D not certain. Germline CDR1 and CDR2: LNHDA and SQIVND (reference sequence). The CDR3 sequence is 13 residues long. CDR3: CASATSGYNDYTF. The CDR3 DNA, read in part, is TGTGCCAGTGCGACTAGCGGCTACAATGAC. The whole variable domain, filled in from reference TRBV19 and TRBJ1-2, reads DGGITQSPKYLFRKEGQNVTLSCEQNLNHDAMYWYRQDPGQGLRLIYYSQIVNDFQKGDIAEGYSVSREKKESFPLTVTSAQKNPTAFYLCASATSGYNDYTFGSGTRLTVV.

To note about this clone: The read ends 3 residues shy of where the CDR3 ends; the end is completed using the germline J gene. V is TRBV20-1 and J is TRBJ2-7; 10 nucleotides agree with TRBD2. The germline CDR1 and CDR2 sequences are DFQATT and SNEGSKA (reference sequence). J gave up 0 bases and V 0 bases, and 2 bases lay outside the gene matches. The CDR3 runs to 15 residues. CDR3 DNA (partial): TGCAGTGCTAGAGATGGACTAGCGGTCTCCTACGAG. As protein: CSARDGLAVSYE. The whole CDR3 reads CSARDGLAVSYEQYF.

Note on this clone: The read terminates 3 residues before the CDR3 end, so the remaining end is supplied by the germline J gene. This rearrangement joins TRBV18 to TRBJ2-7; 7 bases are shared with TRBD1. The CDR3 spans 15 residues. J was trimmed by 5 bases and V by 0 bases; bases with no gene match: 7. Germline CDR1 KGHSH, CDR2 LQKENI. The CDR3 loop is CASSPPRQGGDEQYF. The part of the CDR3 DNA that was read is TGTGCCAGCTCACCACCGCGACAGGGCGGAGACGAG. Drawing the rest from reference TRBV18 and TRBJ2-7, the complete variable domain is NAGVMQNPRHLVRRRGQEARLRCSPMKGHSHVYWYRQLPEEGLKFMVYLQKENIIDESGMPKERFSAEFPKEGPSILRIQQVVRGDSAAYFCASSPPRQGGDEQYFGPGTRLTVT.

CDR3 amino acids: CASSWSGTGNTEAFF. The sequenced part of the CDR3 DNA is TGCGCCAGCAGCTGGTCCGGGACAGGGAACACTGAA. The chain employs TRBV5-1 and TRBJ1-1, with 8 bases lining up with TRBD1. The sequenced fragment ends 3 residues before the CDR3 boundary, so the rest is inferred from the germline J gene. Germline CDR1 is SGHRS and CDR2 is YFSETQ. This CDR3 has 15 amino acids. V trimming: 3 bases; J trimming: 1 base; junction bases outside the gene matches: 5.

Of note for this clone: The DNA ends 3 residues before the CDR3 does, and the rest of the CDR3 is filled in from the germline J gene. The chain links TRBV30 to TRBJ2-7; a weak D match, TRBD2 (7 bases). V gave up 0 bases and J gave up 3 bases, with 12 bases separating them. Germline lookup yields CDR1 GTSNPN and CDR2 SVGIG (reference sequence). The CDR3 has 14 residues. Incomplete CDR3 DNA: TGTGCCTGGAGTGTAGGGGGGGCCTTCTACGAG. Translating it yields CAWSVGGAFYE. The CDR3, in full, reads CAWSVGGAFYEQYF. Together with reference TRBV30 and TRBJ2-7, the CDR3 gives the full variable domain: SQTIHQWPATLVQPVGSPLSLECTVEGTSNPNLYWYRQAAGRGLQLLFYSVGIGQISSEVPQNLSASRPQDRQFILSSKKLLLSDSGFYLCAWSVGGAFYEQYFGPGTRLTVT.

The CDR3 DNA, read in part, is TGTGCCAGTAGTATAGACGGGGGGAACACTGAA. This encodes CASSIDGGNTE. The entire CDR3 protein reads CASSIDGGNTEAFF. J is TRBJ1-1 and V is TRBV19; maybe TRBD1 (5 bases). The sequenced fragment ends 3 residues before the CDR3 boundary, so the rest is inferred from the germline J gene. The CDR3 totals 14 residues. Germline CDR1 LNHDA, CDR2 SQIVND (reference sequence). V was shortened by 0 bases and J by 1 base, with 6 bases between the two germline ends.

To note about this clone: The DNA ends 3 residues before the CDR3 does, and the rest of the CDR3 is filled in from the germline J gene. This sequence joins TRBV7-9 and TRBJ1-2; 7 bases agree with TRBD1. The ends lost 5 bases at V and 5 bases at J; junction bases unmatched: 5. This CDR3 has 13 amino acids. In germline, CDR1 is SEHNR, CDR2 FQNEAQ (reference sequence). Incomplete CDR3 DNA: TGTGCCAGCAGCCCGGGACAGAATTATGGC. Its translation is CASSPGQNYG. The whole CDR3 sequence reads CASSPGQNYGYTF.

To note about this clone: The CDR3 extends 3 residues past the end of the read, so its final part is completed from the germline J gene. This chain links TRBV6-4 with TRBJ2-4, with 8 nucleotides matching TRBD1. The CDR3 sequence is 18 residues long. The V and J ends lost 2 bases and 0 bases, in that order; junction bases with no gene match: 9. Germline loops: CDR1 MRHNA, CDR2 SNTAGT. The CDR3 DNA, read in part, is TGTGCCAGCAGTGACGGGACAGGAAGAACTATAGCCAAAAACATT. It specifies CASSDGTGRTIAKNI. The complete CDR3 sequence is CASSDGTGRTIAKNIQYF.

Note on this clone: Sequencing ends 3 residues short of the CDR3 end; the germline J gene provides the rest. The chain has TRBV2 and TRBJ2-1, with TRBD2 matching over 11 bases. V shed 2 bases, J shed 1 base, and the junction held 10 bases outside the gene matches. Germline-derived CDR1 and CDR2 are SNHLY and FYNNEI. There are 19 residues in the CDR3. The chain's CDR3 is CASSESGTSGPGSYNEQFF. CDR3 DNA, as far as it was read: TGTGCCAGCAGTGAATCAGGGACTAGCGGTCCGGGGTCCTACAATGAG.

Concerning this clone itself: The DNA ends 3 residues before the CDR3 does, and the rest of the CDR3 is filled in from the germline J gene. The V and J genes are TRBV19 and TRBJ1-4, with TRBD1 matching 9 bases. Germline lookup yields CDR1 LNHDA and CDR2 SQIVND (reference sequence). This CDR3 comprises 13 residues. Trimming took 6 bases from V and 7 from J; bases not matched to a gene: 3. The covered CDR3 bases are TGTGCCAGTAGCCGGGACAGGGTTGAAAAA. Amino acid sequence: CASSRDRVEK. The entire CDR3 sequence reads CASSRDRVEKLFF.